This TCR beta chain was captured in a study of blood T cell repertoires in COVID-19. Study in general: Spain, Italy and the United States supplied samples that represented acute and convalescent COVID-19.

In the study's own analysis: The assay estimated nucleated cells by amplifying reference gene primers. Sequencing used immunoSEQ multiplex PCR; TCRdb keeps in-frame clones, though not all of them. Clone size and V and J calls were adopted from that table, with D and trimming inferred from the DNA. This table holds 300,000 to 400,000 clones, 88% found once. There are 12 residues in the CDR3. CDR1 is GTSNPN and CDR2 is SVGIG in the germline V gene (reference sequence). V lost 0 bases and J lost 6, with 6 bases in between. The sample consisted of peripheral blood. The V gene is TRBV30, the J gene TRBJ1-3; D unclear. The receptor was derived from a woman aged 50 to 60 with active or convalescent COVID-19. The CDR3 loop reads CAWSVHPNTIYF. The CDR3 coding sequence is TGTGCCTGGAGTGTACACCCAAACACCATATATTTT. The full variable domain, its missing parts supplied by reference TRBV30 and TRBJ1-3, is SQTIHQWPATLVQPVGSPLSLECTVEGTSNPNLYWYRQAAGRGLQLLFYSVGIGQISSEVPQNLSASRPQDRQFILSSKKLLLSDSGFYLCAWSVHPNTIYFGEGSWLTVV.